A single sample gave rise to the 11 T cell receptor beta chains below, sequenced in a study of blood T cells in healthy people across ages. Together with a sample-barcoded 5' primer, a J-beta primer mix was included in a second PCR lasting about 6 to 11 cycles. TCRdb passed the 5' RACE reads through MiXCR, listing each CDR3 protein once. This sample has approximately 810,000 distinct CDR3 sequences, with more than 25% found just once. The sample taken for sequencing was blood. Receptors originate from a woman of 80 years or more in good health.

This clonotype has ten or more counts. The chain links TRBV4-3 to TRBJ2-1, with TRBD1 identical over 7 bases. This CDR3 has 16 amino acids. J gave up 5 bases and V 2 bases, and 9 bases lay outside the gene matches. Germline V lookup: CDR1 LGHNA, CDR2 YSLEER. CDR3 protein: CASSQSLRQGHNEQFF. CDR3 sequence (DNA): TGCGCCAGCAGCCAATCCCTCCGACAGGGCCACAATGAGCAGTTCTTC.

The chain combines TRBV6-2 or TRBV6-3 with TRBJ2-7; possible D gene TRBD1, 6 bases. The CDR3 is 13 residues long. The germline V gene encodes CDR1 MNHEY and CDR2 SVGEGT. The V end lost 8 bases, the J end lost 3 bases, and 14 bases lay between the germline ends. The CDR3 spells CASQDSEFYEQYF. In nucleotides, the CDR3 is TGTGCCAGCCAGGACAGCGAATTCTACGAGCAGTACTTC.

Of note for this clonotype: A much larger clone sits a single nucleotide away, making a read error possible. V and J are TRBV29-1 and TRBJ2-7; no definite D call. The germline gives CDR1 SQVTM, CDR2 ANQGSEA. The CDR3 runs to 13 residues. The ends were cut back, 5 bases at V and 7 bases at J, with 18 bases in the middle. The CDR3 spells CSVTGRTFNEQYF. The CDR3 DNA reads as TGCAGCGTTACCGGCAGAACCTTCAATGAGCAGTACTTC.

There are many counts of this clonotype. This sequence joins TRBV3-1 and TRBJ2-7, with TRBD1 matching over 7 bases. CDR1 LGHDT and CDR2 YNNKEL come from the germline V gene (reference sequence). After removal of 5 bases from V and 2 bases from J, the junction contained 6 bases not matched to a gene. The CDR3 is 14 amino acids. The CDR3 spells CASSFLTGPYEQYF. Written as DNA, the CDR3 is TGTGCCAGCAGCTTCCTGACAGGGCCCTACGAGCAGTACTTC.

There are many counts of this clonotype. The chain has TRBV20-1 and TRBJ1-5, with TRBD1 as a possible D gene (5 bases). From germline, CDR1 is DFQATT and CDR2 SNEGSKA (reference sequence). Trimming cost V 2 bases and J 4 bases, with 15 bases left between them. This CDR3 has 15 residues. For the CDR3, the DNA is TGCAGTGCTAGATCGGGGGTCGAACCTAATCAGCCCCAGCATTTT. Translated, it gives CSARSGVEPNQPQHF.

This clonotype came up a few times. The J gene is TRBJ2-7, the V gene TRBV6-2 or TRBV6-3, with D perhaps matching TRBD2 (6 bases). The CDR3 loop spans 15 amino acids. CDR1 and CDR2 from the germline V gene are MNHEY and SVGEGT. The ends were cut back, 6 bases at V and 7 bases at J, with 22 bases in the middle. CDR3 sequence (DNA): TGTGCCAGCAGGAATGGCGGGGTCTCCTACAATGAGCAGTACTTC. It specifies CASRNGGVSYNEQYF.

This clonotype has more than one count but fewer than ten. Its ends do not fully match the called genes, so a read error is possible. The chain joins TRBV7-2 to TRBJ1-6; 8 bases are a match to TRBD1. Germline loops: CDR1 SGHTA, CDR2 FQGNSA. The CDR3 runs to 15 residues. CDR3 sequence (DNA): TGTGCCAGCAGCTTACAGGGGGCAGGGAATTCACCCCCCCACTTT. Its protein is CASSLQGAGNSPPHF. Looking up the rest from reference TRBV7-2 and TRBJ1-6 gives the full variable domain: GAGVSQSPSNKVTEKGKDVELRCDPISGHTALYWYRQSLGQGLEFLIYFQGNSAPDKSGLPSDRFSAERTGGSVSTLTIQRTQQEDSAVYLCASSLQGAGNSPPHFGNGTRLTVT.

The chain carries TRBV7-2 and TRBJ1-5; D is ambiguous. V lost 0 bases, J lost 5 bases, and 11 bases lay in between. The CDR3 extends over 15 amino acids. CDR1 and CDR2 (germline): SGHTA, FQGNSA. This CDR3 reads CASSLALGFDQPQHF. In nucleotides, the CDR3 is TGTGCCAGCAGCTTAGCGCTTGGGTTTGATCAGCCCCAGCATTTT.

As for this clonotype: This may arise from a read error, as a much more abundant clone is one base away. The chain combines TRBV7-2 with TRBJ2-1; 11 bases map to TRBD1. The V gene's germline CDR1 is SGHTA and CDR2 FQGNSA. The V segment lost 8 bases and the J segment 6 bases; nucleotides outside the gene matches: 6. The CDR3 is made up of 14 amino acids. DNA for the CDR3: TGTGCCAGCCTAGGACAGGGGGCTGGCAATGAGCAGTTCTTC. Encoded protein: CASLGQGAGNEQFF.

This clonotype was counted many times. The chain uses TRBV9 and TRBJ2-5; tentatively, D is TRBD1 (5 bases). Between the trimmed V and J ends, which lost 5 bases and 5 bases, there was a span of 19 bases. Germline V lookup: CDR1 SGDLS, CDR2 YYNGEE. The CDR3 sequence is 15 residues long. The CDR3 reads CASSRDSHVRETQYF. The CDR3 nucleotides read TGTGCCAGCAGTCGAGACAGTCATGTGAGGGAGACCCAGTACTTC.

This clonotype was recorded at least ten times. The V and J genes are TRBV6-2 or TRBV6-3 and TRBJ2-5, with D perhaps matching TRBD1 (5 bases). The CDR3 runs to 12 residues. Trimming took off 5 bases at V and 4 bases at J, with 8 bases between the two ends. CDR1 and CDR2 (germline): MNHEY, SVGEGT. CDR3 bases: TGTGCCAGCAGTCAGGGTACAGAGACCCAGTACTTC. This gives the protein CASSQGTETQYF.